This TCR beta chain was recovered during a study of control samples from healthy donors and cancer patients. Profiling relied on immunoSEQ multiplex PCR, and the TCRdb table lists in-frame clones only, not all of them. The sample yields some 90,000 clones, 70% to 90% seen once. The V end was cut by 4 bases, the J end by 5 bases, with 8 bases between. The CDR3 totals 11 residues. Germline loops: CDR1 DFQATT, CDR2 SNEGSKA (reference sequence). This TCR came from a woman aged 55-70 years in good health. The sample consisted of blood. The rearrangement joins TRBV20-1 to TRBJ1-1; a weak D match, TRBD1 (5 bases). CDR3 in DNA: TGCAGTGCTAATTCAGGGACTGAAGCTTTCTTT. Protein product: CSANSGTEAFF.